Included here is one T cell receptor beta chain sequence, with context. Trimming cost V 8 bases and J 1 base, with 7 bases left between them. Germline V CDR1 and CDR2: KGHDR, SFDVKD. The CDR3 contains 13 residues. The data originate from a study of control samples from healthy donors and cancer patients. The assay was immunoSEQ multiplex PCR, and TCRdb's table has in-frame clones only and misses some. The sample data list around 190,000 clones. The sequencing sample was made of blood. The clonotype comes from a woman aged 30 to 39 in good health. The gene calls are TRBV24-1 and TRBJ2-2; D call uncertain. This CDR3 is CATKVENTGELFF. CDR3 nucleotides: TGTGCCACCAAAGTTGAGAACACCGGGGAGCTGTTTTTT.